The sequence of this TCR beta chain was determined in a study of OX40 agonist ivuxolimab in advanced cancers. Study-wide background: The study reported partial responses in three patients: one hepatocellular carcinoma, two cutaneous melanoma.

Here immunoSEQ multiplex PCR was the method, and the copy in TCRdb shows in-frame clones only, minus some. Of around 90,000 clones listed, 85% to 90% are singletons. CDR1 is SGHNT and CDR2 is YYREEE in the germline V gene (reference sequence). V lost 7 bases and J lost 2, with 6 bases in between. The CDR3 is 12 residues long. This receptor was taken from an adult with an advanced solid tumor such as melanoma, head and neck, liver or kidney cancer. The sequenced sample was CD4+ or CD8+ T cells sorted from blood, obtained in a trial of the OX40 agonist ivuxolimab. The V gene is TRBV5-4, the J gene TRBJ2-2; D gene ambiguous. This CDR3 reads CASLKNTGELFF. The DNA of the CDR3 is TGTGCCAGCCTGAAAAACACCGGGGAGCTGTTTTTT.